Presented here are 23 T cell receptor beta chains from one specimen sequenced in a study of radiation and T cells in renal cell carcinoma. The time point: blood 2 weeks post-SBRT. The treatment is: 15 Gy SBRT to primary tumor, nephrectomy 4 weeks later. Profiling relied on immunoSEQ multiplex PCR, and the TCRdb table lists in-frame clones only, not all of them. The sample consists of more than 100,000 clones, 85% to 90% of them appearing once. The material sequenced was blood, taken from a patient whose treatment included radiotherapy and nephrectomy. Receptors originate from a woman in her seventies with renal cell carcinoma.

This clone came up once. The V gene is TRBV5-1, the J gene TRBJ1-2; D ambiguous. CDR1 is SGHRS and CDR2 is YFSETQ in the germline V gene. The CDR3 covers 12 residues. Trimming pared 4 bases from V and 7 bases from J, leaving 11 bases between. The CDR3 DNA sequence: TGCGCCAGCAGCGAACAGAGTGGTGGCTACACCTTC. Protein: CASSEQSGGYTF.

As DNA, the CDR3 is TGTGCCAGCAGCTTGGGGGTGGATACTAATGAAAAACTGTTTTTT. Translation gives CASSLGVDTNEKLFF. The chain carries TRBV5-4 and TRBJ1-4; D is undetermined. Germline V gene lookup returns CDR1 SGHNT and CDR2 YYREEE (reference sequence). V shed 0 bases and J shed 2 bases, with 8 bases lying between them. The CDR3 is 15 residues long.

The chain uses TRBV5-1 and TRBJ2-3; a possible D gene is TRBD1 (5 bases). The CDR3 contains 15 residues. Germline CDR1 SGHRS, CDR2 YFSETQ. V was cut by 0 bases and J by 2 bases, with 10 bases left in between. In DNA form, the CDR3 reads TGCGCCAGCAGCTTGGGGACAAAAAACACAGATACGCAGTATTTT. Translated: CASSLGTKNTDTQYF.

About this clone: Within the sample, other DNA sequences also encode this same CDR3. J is TRBJ1-1 and V is TRBV19; D gene ambiguous. V lost 1 base and J lost 1, with 4 bases in between. The germline V gene encodes CDR1 LNHDA and CDR2 SQIVND (reference sequence). The CDR3 has 13 residues. CDR3 in DNA: TGTGCCAGTAGTATAGCCCGGAACACTGAAGCTTTCTTT. Protein sequence: CASSIARNTEAFF.

The V call is TRBV7-2, the J call TRBJ1-1, with a tentative D call TRBD1 (6 bases). V was shortened by 1 base and J by 4 bases, with 10 bases between the two germline ends. Germline CDR1 and CDR2: SGHTA and FQGNSA. The CDR3 spans 14 residues. The CDR3 nucleotides read TGTGCCAGCAGCTTAGGGGGGCCTCTCACTGAAGCTTTCTTT. Translation gives CASSLGGPLTEAFF.

The chain couples TRBV5-5 to TRBJ1-1; no clear D gene. Germline assignment: CDR1 SGHKS and CDR2 YYEKEE (reference sequence). CDR3 size: 13 residues. Trimming cost V 6 bases and J 2 bases, with 11 bases left between them. The chain's CDR3 is CASTRPLNTEAFF. The CDR3 DNA is TGTGCCAGCACAAGACCGCTCAACACTGAAGCTTTCTTT.

This chain connects TRBV2 to TRBJ1-6, with 7 bases that match TRBD1. Germline V lookup: CDR1 SNHLY, CDR2 FYNNEI. The V segment lost 5 bases and the J segment 5 bases; nucleotides outside the gene matches: 6. The CDR3 runs to 15 residues. The CDR3 sequence is CASSLPGTDNSPLHF. The CDR3 coding sequence is TGTGCCAGCAGTCTCCCCGGGACAGATAATTCACCCCTCCACTTT. Combining the CDR3 with reference TRBV2 and TRBJ1-6 gives the whole variable domain EPEVTQTPSHQVTQMGQEVILRCVPISNHLYFYWYRQILGQKVEFLVSFYNNEISEKSEIFDDQFSVERPDGSNFTLKIRSTKLEDSAMYFCASSLPGTDNSPLHFGNGTRLTVT.

CDR3 sequence (DNA): TGTGCCAGCAGCGTAGCAACAGGAAGAGCGGAGACCCAGTACTTC. Protein sequence: CASSVATGRAETQYF. The chain couples TRBV9 to TRBJ2-5; D is possibly TRBD1 (5 bases). This CDR3 has 15 residues. CDR1 and CDR2 from the germline V gene are SGDLS and YYNGEE. Deletions cut 0 bases from V and 5 bases from J, with 14 bases between.

The CDR3 here is CAWAGQANSPLHF. Written as DNA, the CDR3 is TGTGCCTGGGCGGGACAGGCTAATTCACCCCTCCACTTT. V gene TRBV30 combines with J gene TRBJ1-6, with TRBD1 matching 8 bases. Germline V CDR1 and CDR2: GTSNPN, SVGIG (reference sequence). V lost 5 bases, J lost 6 bases, and 3 bases stayed unmatched. The CDR3 consists of 13 residues.

V is TRBV15 and J is TRBJ1-1; tentative D call: TRBD1 (5 bases). The V and J ends lost 1 base and 5 bases respectively, with 11 bases between them. Germline loops: CDR1 LNHNV, CDR2 YYDKDF (reference sequence). The length of the CDR3 is 14 residues. The CDR3 region has the DNA TGTGCCACCAGCAGAGGGGGGGGAAGGACTGAAGCTTTCTTT. Amino acids: CATSRGGGRTEAFF.

This chain joins TRBV4-2 and TRBJ2-1, with D perhaps TRBD2 (6 bases). Germline CDR1 reads LGHNA; CDR2 reads YNFKEQ. This CDR3 spans 16 amino acids. The V gene lost 1 base and the J gene lost 0 bases, with 10 bases spanning the gap. The CDR3 nucleotides are TGTGCCAGCAGCCAAGGGGACTCCTCCTCCTACAATGAGCAGTTCTTC. This gives the protein CASSQGDSSSYNEQFF.

V and J are TRBV15 and TRBJ1-1; no definite D call. Trimming pared 0 bases from V and 1 base from J, leaving 9 bases between. The CDR3 consists of 15 residues. The V gene's germline CDR1 is LNHNV and CDR2 YYDKDF (reference sequence). CDR3 in amino acids: CATSREQARNTEAFF. Here the CDR3 DNA reads TGTGCCACCAGCAGAGAGCAGGCTCGGAACACTGAAGCTTTCTTT.

This chain uses TRBV5-1 with TRBJ2-2, with 12 bases fitting TRBD2. V gave up 3 bases and J gave up 5 bases; unmatched junction bases: 8. Germline CDR1 SGHRS, CDR2 YFSETQ. The CDR3 is 17 residues long. The CDR3 region has the DNA TGCGCCAGCAGCTCCTCTAGCGGGGGGGCTTGGACCGGGGAGCTGTTTTTT. Translation gives CASSSSSGGAWTGELFF.

The chain links TRBV6-1 to TRBJ1-1, with TRBD1 matching over 8 bases. The CDR3 sequence is 13 residues long. Losses at the gene ends were 6 bases for V and 6 bases for J; bases not matched to a gene: 6. Germline V CDR1 and CDR2: MNHNS, SASEGT. CDR3 nucleotide sequence: TGTGCCAGCAGCTCAGGACAGGGACCTGAAGCTTTCTTT. It translates to CASSSGQGPEAFF.

The V call is TRBV19, the J call TRBJ2-3; 9 bases line up with TRBD2. The CDR3 is made up of 15 amino acids. V trimming: 3 bases; J trimming: 1 base; junction bases outside the gene matches: 2. Germline values: CDR1 LNHDA, CDR2 SQIVND (reference sequence). The chain's CDR3 is CASSMQRGGTDTQYF. The DNA of the CDR3 is TGTGCCAGTAGTATGCAGCGGGGGGGCACAGATACGCAGTATTTT.

The chain uses TRBV13 and TRBJ2-5, with D possibly TRBD2 on 6 matching bases. Germline lookup yields CDR1 PRHDT and CDR2 FYEKMQ (reference sequence). This CDR3 is 15 amino acids long. The V and J ends lost 2 bases and 5 bases respectively, with 15 bases between them. The CDR3 here is CASSLSSGGRETQYF. As DNA, the CDR3 is TGTGCCAGCAGCTTAAGTTCCGGGGGTCGGGAGACCCAGTACTTC.

This rearrangement joins TRBV29-1 to TRBJ1-2; D call uncertain. Trimming took 1 base from V and 8 from J, leaving 2 bases between them. The CDR3 covers 9 residues. CDR1 SQVTM and CDR2 ANQGSEA come from the germline V gene. The CDR3 loop reads CSVEGGYTF. The CDR3 DNA reads TGCAGCGTTGAAGGCGGCTACACCTTC.

The CDR3 here is CASSWDSANTGELFF. In nucleotides, the CDR3 is TGCGCCAGCAGCTGGGATTCTGCGAACACCGGGGAGCTGTTTTTT. The chain uses TRBV4-1 and TRBJ2-2, with no clear D. CDR3 length: 15 residues. Trimming removed 5 bases from V and 0 bases from J, with 10 bases in between. Looked up from germline, CDR1 is MGHRA and CDR2 is YSYEKL.

This clone was seen only once. The V and J genes are TRBV21-1 and TRBJ1-2; the D segment call TRBD1 is taken from the table without a DNA check. TRBV21-1 is reported as a pseudogene. This CDR3 contains 13 residues. As DNA, the CDR3 is TGTGCCGGCTTTCCGGGACAGAATTATGGCTACACCTTC. Translating it yields CAGFPGQNYGYTF.

The chain joins TRBV5-1 to TRBJ2-7, with a tentative D call TRBD1 (5 bases). The CDR3 has 15 residues. From germline, CDR1 is SGHRS and CDR2 YFSETQ. V lost 0 bases and J lost 3, with 13 bases in between. Here the CDR3 reads CASSLDGQGRYEQYF. The CDR3 bases are TGCGCCAGCAGCTTGGATGGTCAGGGTCGCTACGAGCAGTACTTC.

This clone was seen a handful of times. V is TRBV2 and J is TRBJ1-2, with no clear D. This CDR3 comprises 12 residues. The V gene's germline CDR1 is SNHLY and CDR2 FYNNEI. The ends were cut back, 6 bases at V and 6 bases at J, with 11 bases in the middle. The CDR3 sequence is CASRVEWDGYTF. CDR3 sequence (DNA): TGTGCCAGCAGGGTAGAGTGGGATGGCTACACCTTC.

This clone occurred a few times. In nucleotides, the CDR3 is TGTGCCAGCGCTAGAAAGGGGAACACTGAAGCTTTCTTT. This gives the protein CASARKGNTEAFF. The V gene is TRBV18, the J gene TRBJ1-1, with D unclear. CDR1 is KGHSH and CDR2 is LQKENI in the germline V gene. The CDR3 loop spans 13 amino acids. V was clipped by 8 bases and J by 1 base, with 11 bases between them.

The gene calls are TRBV10-3 and TRBJ2-6, with no clear D. Germline V gene sequence: CDR1 ENHRY, CDR2 SYGVKD. Trimming pared 5 bases from V and 0 bases from J, leaving 5 bases between. The CDR3 loop spans 14 amino acids. CDR3: CAISLYSGANVLTF. For the CDR3, the DNA is TGTGCCATCAGTCTTTACTCTGGGGCCAACGTCCTGACTTTC.